Included here is one T cell receptor beta chain sequence, with context. What it binds is not known. With no exceptions, donors were healthy Caucasians. This entry comes from a study of identical twins. The CDR3 has 17 residues. Germline loops: CDR1 SGDLS, CDR2 YYNGEE. The V and J ends lost 4 bases and 0 bases, in that order; junction bases with no gene match: 7. Overall study results and limits: Sequences that were out-of-frame, alpha and twin-shared displayed an excess of low generation probability.

Carrying unique molecular identifiers, the cDNA also gained a universal primer site through template switching. MiXCR was run by TCRdb on the 5' RACE reads, yielding one entry per CDR3 protein. The top ten clones hold more than 0.25% of a sample with 1.5 million to 2 million distinct CDR3 sequences, roughly a third of them seen once. The chain employs TRBV9 and TRBJ2-6; 7 bases are a match to TRBD1. This TCR derives from a newborn girl in good health. Material: cord blood. CDR3 DNA: TGTGCCAGCAGCAAACAGGGGCCTGTCTCTGGGGCCAACGTCCTGACTTTC. Translation: CASSKQGPVSGANVLTF.